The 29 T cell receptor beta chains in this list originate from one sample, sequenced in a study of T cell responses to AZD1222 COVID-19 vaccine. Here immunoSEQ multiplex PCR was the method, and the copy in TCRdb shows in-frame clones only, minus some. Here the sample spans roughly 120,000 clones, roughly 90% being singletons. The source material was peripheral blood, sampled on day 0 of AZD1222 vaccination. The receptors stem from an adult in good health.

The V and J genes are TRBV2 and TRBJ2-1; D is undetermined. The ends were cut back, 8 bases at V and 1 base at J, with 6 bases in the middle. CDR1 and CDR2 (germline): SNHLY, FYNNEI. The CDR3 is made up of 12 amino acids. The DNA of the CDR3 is TGTGCCAGCGGGCCTTCCTACAATGAGCAGTTCTTC. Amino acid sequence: CASGPSYNEQFF.

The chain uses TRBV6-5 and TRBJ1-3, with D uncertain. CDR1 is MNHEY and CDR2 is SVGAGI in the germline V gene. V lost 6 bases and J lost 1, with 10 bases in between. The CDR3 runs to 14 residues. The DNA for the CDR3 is TGTGCCAGCAGGGACTTCTGGTCTGGAAACACCATATATTTT. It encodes CASRDFWSGNTIYF.

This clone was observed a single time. This CDR3 is CASSLSGSLAGVSEQYF. DNA for the CDR3: TGTGCCAGCAGTTTATCCGGGTCACTAGCGGGAGTATCCGAGCAGTACTTC. The chain uses TRBV27 and TRBJ2-7; 11 bases are a match to TRBD2. The germline gives CDR1 MNHEY, CDR2 SMNVEV (reference sequence). The CDR3 has 17 residues. V lost 0 bases and J lost 6; bases outside the gene matches: 10.

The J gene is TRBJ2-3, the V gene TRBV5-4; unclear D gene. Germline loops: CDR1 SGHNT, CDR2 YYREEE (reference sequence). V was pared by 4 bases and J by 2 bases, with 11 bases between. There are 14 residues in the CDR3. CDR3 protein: CASSPGRITDTQYF. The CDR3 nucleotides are TGTGCCAGCAGCCCCGGACGCATCACAGATACGCAGTATTTT.

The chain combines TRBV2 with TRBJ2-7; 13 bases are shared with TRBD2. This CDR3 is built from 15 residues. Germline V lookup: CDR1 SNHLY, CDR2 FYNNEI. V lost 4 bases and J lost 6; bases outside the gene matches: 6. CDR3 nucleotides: TGTGCCAGCAGTGGACGGACTAGCGGGAGTGTCGAGCAGTACTTC. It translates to CASSGRTSGSVEQYF.

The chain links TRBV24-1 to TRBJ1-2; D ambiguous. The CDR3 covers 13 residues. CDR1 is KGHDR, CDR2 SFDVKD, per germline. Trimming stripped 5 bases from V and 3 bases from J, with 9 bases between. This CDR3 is CATSGPPHYGYTF. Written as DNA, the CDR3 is TGTGCCACCAGTGGCCCCCCACACTATGGCTACACCTTC.

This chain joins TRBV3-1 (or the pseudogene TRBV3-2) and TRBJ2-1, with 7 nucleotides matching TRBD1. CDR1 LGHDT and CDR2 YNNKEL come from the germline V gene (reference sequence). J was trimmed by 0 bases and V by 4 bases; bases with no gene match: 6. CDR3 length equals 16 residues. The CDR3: CASSPQGKSSYNEQFF. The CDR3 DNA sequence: TGTGCCAGCAGCCCACAGGGGAAGAGCTCCTACAATGAGCAGTTCTTC.

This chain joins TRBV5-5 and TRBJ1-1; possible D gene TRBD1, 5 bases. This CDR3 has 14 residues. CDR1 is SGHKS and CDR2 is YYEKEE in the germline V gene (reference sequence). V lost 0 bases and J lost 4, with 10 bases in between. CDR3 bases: TGTGCCAGCAGCTTGGATCCAGGGATCACTGAAGCTTTCTTT. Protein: CASSLDPGITEAFF.

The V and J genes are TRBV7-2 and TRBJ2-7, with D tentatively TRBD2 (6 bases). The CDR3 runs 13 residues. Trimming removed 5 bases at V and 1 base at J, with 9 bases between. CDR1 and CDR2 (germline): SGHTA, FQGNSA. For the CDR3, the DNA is TGTGCCAGCAGCCACCGGGAGTCCTACGAGCAGTACTTC. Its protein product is CASSHRESYEQYF.

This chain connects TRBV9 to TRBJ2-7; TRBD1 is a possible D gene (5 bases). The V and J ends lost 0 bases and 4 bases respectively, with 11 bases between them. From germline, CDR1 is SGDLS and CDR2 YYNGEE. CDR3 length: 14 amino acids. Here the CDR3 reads CASSVGSRGYEQYF. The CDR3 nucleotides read TGTGCCAGCAGCGTAGGGTCAAGGGGTTACGAGCAGTACTTC.

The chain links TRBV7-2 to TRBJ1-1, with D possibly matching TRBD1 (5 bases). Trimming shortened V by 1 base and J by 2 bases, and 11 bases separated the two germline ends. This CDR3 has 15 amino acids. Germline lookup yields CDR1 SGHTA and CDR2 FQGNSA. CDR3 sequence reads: CASSLVPTDNTEAFF. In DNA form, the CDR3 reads TGTGCCAGCAGCTTAGTCCCGACAGACAACACTGAAGCTTTCTTT.

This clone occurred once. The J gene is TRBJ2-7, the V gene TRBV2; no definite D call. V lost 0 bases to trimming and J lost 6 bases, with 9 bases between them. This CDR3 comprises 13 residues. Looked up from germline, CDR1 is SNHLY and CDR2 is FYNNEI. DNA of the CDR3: TGTGCCAGCAGTGAAGCACGATCAGGCGAGCAGTACTTC. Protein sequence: CASSEARSGEQYF.

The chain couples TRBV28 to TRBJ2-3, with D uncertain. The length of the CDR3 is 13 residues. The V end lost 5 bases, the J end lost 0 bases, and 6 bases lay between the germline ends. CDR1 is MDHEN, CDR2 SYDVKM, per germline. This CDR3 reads CASSPPSTDTQYF. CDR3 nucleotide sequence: TGTGCCAGCAGTCCCCCTAGCACAGATACGCAGTATTTT.

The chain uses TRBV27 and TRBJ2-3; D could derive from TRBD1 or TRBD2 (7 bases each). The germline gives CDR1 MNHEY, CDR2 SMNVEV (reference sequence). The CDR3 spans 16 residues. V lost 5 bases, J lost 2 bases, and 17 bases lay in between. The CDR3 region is CASSKGAGVFTDTQYF. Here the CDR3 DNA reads TGTGCCAGCAGTAAGGGGGCGGGAGTCTTCACAGATACGCAGTATTTT.

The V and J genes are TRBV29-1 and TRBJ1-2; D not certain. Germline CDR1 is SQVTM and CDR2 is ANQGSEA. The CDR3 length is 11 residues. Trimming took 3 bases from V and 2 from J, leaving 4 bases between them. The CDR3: CSVEDNYGYTF. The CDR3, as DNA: TGCAGCGTTGAGGACAACTATGGCTACACCTTC.

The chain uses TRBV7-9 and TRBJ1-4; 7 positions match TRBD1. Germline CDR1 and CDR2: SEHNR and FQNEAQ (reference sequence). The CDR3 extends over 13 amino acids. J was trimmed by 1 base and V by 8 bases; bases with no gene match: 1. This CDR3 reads CASQGGTNEKLFF. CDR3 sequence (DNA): TGTGCCAGCCAGGGGGGAACTAATGAAAAACTGTTTTTT.

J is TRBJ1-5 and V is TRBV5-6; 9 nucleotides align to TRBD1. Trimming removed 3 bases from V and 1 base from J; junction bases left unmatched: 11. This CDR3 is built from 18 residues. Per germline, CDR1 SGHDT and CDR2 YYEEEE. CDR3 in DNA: TGTGCCAGCAGCTCACTCAGGGGACAGGGACGCAGCAATCAGCCCCAGCATTTT. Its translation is CASSSLRGQGRSNQPQHF.

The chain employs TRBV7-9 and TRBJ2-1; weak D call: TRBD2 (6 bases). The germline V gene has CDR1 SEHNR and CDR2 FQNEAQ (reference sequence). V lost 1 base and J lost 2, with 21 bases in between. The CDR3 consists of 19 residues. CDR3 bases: TGTGCCAGCAGCTTAGATTGGGGGGTCGGTACTAGCCCCTACAATGAGCAGTTCTTC. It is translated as CASSLDWGVGTSPYNEQFF. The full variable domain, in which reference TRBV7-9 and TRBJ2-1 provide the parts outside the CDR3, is DTGVSQNPRHKITKRGQNVTFRCDPISEHNRLYWYRQTLGQGPEFLTYFQNEAQLEKSRLLSDRFSAERPKGSFSTLEIQRTEQGDSAMYLCASSLDWGVGTSPYNEQFFGPGTRLTVL.

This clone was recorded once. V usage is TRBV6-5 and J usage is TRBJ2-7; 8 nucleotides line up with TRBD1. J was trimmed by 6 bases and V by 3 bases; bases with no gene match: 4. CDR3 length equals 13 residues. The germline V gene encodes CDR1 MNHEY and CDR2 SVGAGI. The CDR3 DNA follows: TGTGCCAGCAGTTATGCCGACAGGGGCGAGCAGTACTTC. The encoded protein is CASSYADRGEQYF.

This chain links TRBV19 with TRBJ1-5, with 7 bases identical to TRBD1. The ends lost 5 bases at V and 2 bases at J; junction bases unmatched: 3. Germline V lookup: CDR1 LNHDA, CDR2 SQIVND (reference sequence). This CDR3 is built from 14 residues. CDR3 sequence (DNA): TGTGCCAGTAGTCAAGGGGGCGGCAATCAGCCCCAGCATTTT. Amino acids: CASSQGGGNQPQHF.

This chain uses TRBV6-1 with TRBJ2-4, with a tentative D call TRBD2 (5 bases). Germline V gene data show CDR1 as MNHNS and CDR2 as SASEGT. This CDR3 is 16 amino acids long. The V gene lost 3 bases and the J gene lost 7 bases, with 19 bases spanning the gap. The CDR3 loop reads CASSELGLGAVNIQYF. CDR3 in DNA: TGTGCCAGCAGTGAGTTGGGATTGGGAGCGGTGAACATTCAGTACTTC.

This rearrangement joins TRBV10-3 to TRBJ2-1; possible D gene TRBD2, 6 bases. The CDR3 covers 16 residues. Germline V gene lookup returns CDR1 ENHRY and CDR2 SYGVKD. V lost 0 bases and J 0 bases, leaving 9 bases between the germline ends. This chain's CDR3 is CAISESVGGSYNEQFF. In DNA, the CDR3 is TGTGCCATCAGTGAGTCGGTCGGGGGCTCCTACAATGAGCAGTTCTTC.

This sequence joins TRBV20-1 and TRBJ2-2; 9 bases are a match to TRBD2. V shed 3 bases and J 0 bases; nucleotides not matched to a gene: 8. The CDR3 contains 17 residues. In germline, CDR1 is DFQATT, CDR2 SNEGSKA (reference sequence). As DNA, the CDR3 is TGCAGTGCTAGTAGTCTAGCGGGGATAACGAACACCGGGGAGCTGTTTTTT. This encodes CSASSLAGITNTGELFF.

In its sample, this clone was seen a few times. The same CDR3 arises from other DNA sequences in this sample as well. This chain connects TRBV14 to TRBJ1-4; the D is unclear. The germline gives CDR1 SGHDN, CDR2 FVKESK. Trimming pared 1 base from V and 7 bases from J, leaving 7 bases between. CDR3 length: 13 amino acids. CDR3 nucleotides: TGTGCCAGCAGCCAAGGACCCGGTGAAAAACTGTTTTTT. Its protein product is CASSQGPGEKLFF.

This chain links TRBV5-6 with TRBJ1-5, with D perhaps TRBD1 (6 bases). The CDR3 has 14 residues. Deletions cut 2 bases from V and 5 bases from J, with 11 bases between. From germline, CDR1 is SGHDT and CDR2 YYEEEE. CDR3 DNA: TGTGCCAGCAGCTTACAGGGTCCCCATCAGCCCCAGCATTTT. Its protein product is CASSLQGPHQPQHF.

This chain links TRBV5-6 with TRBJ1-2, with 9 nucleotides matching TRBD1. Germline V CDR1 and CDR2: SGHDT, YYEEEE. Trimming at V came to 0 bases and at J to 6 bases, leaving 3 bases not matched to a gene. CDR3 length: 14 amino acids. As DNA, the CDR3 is TGTGCCAGCAGCTTGGACAGGGGGCAGAATGGCTACACCTTC. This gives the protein CASSLDRGQNGYTF.

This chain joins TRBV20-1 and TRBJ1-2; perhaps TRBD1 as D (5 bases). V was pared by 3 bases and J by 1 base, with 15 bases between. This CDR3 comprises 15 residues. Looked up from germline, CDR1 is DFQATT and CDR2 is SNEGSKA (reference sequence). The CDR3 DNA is TGCAGTGCTAGTGAACCCACGGGGCGTAACTATGGCTACACCTTC. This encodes CSASEPTGRNYGYTF.

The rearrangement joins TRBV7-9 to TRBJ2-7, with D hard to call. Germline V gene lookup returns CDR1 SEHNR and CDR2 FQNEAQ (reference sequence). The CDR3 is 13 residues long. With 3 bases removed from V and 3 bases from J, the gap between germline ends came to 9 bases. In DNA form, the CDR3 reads TGTGCCAGCAGCTTTCCCTCGCACTACGAGCAGTACTTC. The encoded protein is CASSFPSHYEQYF.

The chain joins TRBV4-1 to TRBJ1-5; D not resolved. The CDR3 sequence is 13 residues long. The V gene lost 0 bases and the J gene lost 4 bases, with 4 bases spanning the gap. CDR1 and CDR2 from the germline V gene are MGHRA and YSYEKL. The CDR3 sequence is CASSQELNQPQHF. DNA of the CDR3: TGCGCCAGCAGCCAAGAGCTAAATCAGCCCCAGCATTTT.